The sequence of this T cell receptor (beta chain) was determined in a study of T cell changes during pregnancy in multiple sclerosis. Clones were sequenced by immunoSEQ multiplex PCR, and TCRdb holds only the in-frame ones, with some missing. The repertoire has approximately 70,000 clones, roughly 92% of them found once; the top ten carry around 2%. CDR1 SGHDN and CDR2 FVKESK come from the germline V gene. The CDR3 length is 14 residues. The V and J ends lost 5 bases and 2 bases respectively, with 12 bases between them. The sequence was collected from a female donor with multiple sclerosis, enrolled in a pregnancy study. The rearrangement uses TRBV14 and TRBJ1-2; D remains unclear. The sample here was peripheral blood, taken in the second trimester of pregnancy. The CDR3 protein is CASSSPVRNYGYTF. The CDR3 DNA sequence: TGTGCCAGCAGCTCGCCAGTGCGGAACTATGGCTACACCTTC.